This T cell receptor (beta chain) was documented in a study of beta chain features in type 1 diabetes. As regards this clone: Its cognate antigen is unknown.

V lost 9 bases, J lost 3 bases, and 6 bases stayed unmatched. This CDR3 is 13 amino acids long. In germline, CDR1 is MNHEY, CDR2 SVGAGI. Whole-study results and caveats: The study found that naive, central memory and Treg TCRB repertoires appeared more similar in patients than in healthy donors. PCR, the amplification step, might favor shorter templates, equally in patients and controls.

Averaging approximately 0.11 L, one heparinised blood draw was given by each donor. The study reverse transcribed the entire isolated RNA, so it sequenced expressed TCRB transcripts. Naive, central memory and regulatory T cell samples produced a mean of approximately 3.6 million reads. Here immunoSEQ multiplex PCR was the method, and the copy in TCRdb shows in-frame clones only, minus some. The repertoire includes 250,000 to 350,000 clones, approximately 11% of them detected once, and around 0.015% sits in the top ten. The material sequenced was naive CD4+ T cells from blood. The sequence derives from a woman aged 25 to 39 in good health. The chain carries TRBV6-5 and TRBJ2-3; 7 bases align to TRBD2. Written as DNA, the CDR3 is TGTGCCAGTCAGCGGGATGGGACAGATACGCAGTATTTT. Its translation is CASQRDGTDTQYF.